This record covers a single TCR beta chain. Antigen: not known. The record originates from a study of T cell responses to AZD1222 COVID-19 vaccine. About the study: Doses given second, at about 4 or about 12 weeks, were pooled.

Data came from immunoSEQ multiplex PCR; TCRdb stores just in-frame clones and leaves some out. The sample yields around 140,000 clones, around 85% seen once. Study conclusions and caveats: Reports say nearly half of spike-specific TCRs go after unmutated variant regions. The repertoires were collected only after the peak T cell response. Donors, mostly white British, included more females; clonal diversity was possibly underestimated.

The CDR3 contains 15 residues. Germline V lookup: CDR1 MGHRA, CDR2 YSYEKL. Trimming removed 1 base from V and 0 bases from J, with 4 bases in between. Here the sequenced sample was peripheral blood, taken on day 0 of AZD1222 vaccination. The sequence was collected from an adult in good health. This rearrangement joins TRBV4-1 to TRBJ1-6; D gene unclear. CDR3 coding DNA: TGCGCCAGCAGCCAAGGGAGCTCCTATAATTCACCCCTCCACTTT. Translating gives CASSQGSSYNSPLHF.